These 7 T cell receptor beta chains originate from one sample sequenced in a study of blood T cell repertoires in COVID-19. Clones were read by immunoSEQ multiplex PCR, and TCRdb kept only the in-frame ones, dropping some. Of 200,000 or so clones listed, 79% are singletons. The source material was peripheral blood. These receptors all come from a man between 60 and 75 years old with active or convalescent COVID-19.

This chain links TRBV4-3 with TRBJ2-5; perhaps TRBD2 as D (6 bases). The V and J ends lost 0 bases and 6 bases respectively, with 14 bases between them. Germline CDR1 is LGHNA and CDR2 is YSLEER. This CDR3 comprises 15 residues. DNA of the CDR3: TGCGCCAGCAGCCAAGAAGGAGGGGTAGTGCAGACCCAGTACTTC. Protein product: CASSQEGGVVQTQYF.

In DNA form, the CDR3 reads TGTGCCAGCAGTTTTTGGGGGCAAGAGGGCTACACCTTC. This sequence encodes CASSFWGQEGYTF. V gene TRBV12-3 or TRBV12-4 combines with J gene TRBJ1-2, with D possibly TRBD1 on 6 matching bases. V was cut by 3 bases and J by 8 bases, with 13 bases left in between. The CDR3 has 13 amino acids.

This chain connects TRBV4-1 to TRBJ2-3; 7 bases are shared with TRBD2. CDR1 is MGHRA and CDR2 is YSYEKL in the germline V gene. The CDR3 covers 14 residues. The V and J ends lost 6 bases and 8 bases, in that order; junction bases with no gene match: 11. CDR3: CASSGGLEVGTQYF. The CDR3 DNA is TGCGCCAGCAGTGGAGGACTAGAAGTCGGTACGCAGTATTTT.

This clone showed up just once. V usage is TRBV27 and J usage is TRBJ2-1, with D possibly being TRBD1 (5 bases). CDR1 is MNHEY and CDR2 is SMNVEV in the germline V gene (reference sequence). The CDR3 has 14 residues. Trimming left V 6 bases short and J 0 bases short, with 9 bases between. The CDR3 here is CASSDRISYNEQFF. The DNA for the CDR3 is TGTGCCAGCAGCGACAGAATCTCCTACAATGAGCAGTTCTTC.

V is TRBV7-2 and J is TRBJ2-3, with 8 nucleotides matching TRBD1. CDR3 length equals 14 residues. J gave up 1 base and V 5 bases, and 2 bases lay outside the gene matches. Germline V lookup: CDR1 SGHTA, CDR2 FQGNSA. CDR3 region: CASSKTGGTDTQYF. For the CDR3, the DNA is TGTGCCAGCAGCAAGACAGGGGGCACAGATACGCAGTATTTT.

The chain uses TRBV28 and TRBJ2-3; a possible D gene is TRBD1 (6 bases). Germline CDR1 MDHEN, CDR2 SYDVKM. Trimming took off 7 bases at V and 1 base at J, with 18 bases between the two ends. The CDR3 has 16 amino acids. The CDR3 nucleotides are TGTGCCAGCAATCGACAGGCCTTTACCGGCACAGATACGCAGTATTTT. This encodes CASNRQAFTGTDTQYF.

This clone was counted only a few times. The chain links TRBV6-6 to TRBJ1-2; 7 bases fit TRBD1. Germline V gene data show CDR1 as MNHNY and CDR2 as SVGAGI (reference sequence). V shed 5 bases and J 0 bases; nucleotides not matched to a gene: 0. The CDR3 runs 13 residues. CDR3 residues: CASSGTANYGYTF. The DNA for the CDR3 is TGTGCCAGCAGTGGGACAGCTAACTATGGCTACACCTTC.